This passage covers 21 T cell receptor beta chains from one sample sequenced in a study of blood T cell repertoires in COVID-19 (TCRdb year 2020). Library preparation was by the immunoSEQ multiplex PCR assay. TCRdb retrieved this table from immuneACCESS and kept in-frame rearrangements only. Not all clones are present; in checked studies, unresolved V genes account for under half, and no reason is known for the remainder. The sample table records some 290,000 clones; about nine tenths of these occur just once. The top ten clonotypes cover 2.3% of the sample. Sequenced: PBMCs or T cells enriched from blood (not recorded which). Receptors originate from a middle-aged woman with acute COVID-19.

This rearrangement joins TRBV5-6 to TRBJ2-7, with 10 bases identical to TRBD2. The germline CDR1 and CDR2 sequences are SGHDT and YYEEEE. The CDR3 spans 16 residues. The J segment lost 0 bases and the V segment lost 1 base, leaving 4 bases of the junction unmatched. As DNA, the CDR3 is TGTGCCAGCAGCTTGTATTCTAGCGGGGGCTCCTACGAGCAGTACTTC. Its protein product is CASSLYSSGGSYEQYF.

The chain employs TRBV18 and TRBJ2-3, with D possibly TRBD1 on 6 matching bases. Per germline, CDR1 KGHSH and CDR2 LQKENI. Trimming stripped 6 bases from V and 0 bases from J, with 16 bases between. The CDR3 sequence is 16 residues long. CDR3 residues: CASSRDQQGSTDTQYF. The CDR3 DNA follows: TGTGCCAGCTCTCGCGATCAACAGGGAAGCACAGATACGCAGTATTTT. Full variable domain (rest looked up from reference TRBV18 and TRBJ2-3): NAGVMQNPRHLVRRRGQEARLRCSPMKGHSHVYWYRQLPEEGLKFMVYLQKENIIDESGMPKERFSAEFPKEGPSILRIQQVVRGDSAAYFCASSRDQQGSTDTQYFGPGTRLTVL.

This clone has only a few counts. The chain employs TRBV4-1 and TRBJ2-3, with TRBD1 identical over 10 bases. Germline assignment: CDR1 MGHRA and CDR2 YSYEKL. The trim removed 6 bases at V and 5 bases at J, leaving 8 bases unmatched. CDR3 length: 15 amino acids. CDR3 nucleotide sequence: TGCGCCAGCAGATATAGACAGGGGGCAGGAGATACGCAGTATTTT. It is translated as CASRYRQGAGDTQYF.

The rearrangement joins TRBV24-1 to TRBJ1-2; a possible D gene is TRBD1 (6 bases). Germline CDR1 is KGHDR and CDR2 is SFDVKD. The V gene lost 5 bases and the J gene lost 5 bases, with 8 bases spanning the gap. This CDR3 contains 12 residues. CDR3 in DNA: TGTGCCACCAGTGCAGGGGATTATGGCTACACCTTC. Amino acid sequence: CATSAGDYGYTF.

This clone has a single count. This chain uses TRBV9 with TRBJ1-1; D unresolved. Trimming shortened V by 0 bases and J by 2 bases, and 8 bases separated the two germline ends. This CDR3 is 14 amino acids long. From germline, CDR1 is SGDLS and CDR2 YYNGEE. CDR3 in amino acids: CASSVGGTNTEAFF. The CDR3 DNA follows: TGTGCCAGCAGCGTAGGTGGCACAAACACTGAAGCTTTCTTT. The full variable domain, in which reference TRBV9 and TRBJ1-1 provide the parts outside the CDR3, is DSGVTQTPKHLITATGQRVTLRCSPRSGDLSVYWYQQSLDQGLQFLIQYYNGEERAKGNILERFSAQQFPDLHSELNLSSLELGDSALYFCASSVGGTNTEAFFGQGTRLTVV.

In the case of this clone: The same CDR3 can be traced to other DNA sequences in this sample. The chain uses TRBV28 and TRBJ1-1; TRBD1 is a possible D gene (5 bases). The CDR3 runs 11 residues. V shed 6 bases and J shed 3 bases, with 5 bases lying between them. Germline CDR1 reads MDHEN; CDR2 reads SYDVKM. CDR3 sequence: CASRGDTEAFF. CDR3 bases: TGTGCCAGCAGAGGGGACACTGAAGCTTTCTTT.

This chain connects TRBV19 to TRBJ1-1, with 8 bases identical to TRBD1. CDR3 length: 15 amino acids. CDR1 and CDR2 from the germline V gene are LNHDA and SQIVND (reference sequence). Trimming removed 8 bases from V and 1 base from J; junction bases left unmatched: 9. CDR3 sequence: CASRQGTTGNTEAFF. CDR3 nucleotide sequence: TGTGCCAGTCGACAGGGGACGACAGGGAACACTGAAGCTTTCTTT.

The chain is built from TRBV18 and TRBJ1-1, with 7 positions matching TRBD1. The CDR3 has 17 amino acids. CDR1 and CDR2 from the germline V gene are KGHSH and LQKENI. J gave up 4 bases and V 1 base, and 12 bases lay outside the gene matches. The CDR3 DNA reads TGTGCCAGCTCACCACGGGGTTTGGAGGGGGCGGTCACTGAAGCTTTCTTT. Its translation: CASSPRGLEGAVTEAFF. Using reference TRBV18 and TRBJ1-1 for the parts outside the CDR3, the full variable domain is NAGVMQNPRHLVRRRGQEARLRCSPMKGHSHVYWYRQLPEEGLKFMVYLQKENIIDESGMPKERFSAEFPKEGPSILRIQQVVRGDSAAYFCASSPRGLEGAVTEAFFGQGTRLTVV.

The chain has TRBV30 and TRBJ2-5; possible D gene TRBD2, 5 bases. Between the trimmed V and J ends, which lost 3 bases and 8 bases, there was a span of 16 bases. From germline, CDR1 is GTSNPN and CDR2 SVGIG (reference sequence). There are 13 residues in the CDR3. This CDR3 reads CAWSGPGKITQYF. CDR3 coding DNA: TGTGCCTGGAGCGGGCCGGGGAAAATAACCCAGTACTTC.

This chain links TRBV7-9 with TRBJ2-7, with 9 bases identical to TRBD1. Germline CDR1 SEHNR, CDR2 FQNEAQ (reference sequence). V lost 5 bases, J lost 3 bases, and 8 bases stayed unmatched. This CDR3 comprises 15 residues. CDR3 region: CASSRPGQGHYEQYF. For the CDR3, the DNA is TGTGCCAGCAGCCGTCCGGGACAGGGACACTACGAGCAGTACTTC. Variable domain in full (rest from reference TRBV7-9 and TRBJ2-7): DTGVSQNPRHKITKRGQNVTFRCDPISEHNRLYWYRQTLGQGPEFLTYFQNEAQLEKSRLLSDRFSAERPKGSFSTLEIQRTEQGDSAMYLCASSRPGQGHYEQYFGPGTRLTVT.

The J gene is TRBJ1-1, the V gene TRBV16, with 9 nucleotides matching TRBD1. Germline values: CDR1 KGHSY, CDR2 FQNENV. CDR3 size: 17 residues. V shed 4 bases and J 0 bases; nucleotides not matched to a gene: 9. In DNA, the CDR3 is TGTGCCAGCAGCCTCACCGGGACAGGGCTCATGAACACTGAAGCTTTCTTT. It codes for CASSLTGTGLMNTEAFF.

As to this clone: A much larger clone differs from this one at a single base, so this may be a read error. The CDR3 region has the DNA TGTGCCAGCAGCCAAGGTGGCGGGGGGGCCTACGAGCAGTACTTC. Translating it yields CASSQGGGGAYEQYF. The chain is built from TRBV4-2 and TRBJ2-7, with TRBD2 matching over 9 bases. This CDR3 spans 15 amino acids. CDR1 and CDR2 from the germline V gene are LGHNA and YNFKEQ. The V and J ends lost 1 base and 2 bases, in that order; junction bases with no gene match: 3.

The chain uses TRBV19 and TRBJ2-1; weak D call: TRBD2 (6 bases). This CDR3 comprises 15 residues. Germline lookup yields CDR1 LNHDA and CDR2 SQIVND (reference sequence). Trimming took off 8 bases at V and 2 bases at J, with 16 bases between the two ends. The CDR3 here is CASSKGGVTYNEQFF. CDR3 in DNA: TGTGCCAGTTCTAAAGGAGGGGTCACCTACAATGAGCAGTTCTTC.

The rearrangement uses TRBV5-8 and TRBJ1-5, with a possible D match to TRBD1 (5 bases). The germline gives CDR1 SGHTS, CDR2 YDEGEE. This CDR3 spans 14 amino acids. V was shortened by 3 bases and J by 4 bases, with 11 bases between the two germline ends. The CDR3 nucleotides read TGTGCCAGCAGCTCCGGACAAGTGAATCAGCCCCAGCATTTT. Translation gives CASSSGQVNQPQHF.

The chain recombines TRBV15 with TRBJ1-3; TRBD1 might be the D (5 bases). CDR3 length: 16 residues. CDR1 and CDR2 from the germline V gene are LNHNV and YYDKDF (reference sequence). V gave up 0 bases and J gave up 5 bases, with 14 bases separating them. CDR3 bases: TGTGCCACCAGCAGAGATTCCCGAGACAGCAGAAACACCATATATTTT. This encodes CATSRDSRDSRNTIYF.

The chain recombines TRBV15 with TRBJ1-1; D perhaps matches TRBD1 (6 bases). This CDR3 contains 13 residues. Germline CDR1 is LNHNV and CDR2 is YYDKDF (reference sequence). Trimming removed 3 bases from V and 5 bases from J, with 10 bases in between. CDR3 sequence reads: CATSRDRQTEAFF. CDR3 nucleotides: TGTGCCACCAGCAGGGACAGACAGACTGAAGCTTTCTTT.

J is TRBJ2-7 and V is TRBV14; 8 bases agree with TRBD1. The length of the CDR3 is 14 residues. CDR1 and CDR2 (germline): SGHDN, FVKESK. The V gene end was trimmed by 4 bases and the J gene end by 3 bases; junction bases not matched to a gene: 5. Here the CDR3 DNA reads TGTGCCAGCAGCCCCCCCGGGACAGGCTACGAGCAGTACTTC. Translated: CASSPPGTGYEQYF.

The CDR3 nucleotides read TGTGCCAGTGTGGGAGGGGACTATGGCTACACCTTC. Translated, it gives CASVGGDYGYTF. The chain combines TRBV19 with TRBJ1-2, with a possible D match to TRBD1 (5 bases). V shed 8 bases and J shed 3 bases, with 10 bases lying between them. This CDR3 is 12 amino acids long. Germline lookup yields CDR1 LNHDA and CDR2 SQIVND (reference sequence).

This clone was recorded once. CDR3 sequence: CASSSKGDTQYF. CDR3 coding DNA: TGTGCCAGCAGTTCGAAGGGGGATACGCAGTATTTT. The chain carries TRBV6-5 and TRBJ2-3; maybe TRBD1 (5 bases). The CDR3 contains 12 residues. Trimming pared 4 bases from V and 6 bases from J, leaving 8 bases between. Germline V CDR1 and CDR2: MNHEY, SVGAGI.

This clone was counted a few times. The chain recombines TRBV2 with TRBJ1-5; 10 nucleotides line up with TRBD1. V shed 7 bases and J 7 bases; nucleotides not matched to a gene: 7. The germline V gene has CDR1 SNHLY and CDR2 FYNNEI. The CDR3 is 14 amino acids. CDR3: CASKGDRGRQPQHF. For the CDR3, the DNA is TGTGCCAGCAAAGGGGACAGGGGTCGGCAGCCCCAGCATTTT.

CDR3 bases: TGTGCCAGCTCACCCCAGGGGGAGAACTATGGCTACACCTTC. Translation gives CASSPQGENYGYTF. The V and J genes are TRBV18 and TRBJ1-2; TRBD1 aligns across 7 bases. The CDR3 consists of 14 residues. Germline-derived CDR1 and CDR2 are KGHSH and LQKENI. The trim removed 3 bases at V and 2 bases at J, leaving 3 bases unmatched. The full variable domain, completed using reference TRBV18 and TRBJ1-2, is NAGVMQNPRHLVRRRGQEARLRCSPMKGHSHVYWYRQLPEEGLKFMVYLQKENIIDESGMPKERFSAEFPKEGPSILRIQQVVRGDSAAYFCASSPQGENYGYTFGSGTRLTVV.